A selection of T cell receptor beta chains follows, all from one sample in a study of blood T cell repertoires in COVID-19. Generated by immunoSEQ multiplex PCR, the TCRdb table keeps only in-frame clones and is missing some. The sample shows about 81,000 clones, about 88% of them seen only once. The sequencing input was peripheral blood. The receptor set was obtained from a man aged 70-80 years with active or convalescent COVID-19. The CDR3 runs from the conserved cysteine through the conserved F or W. The D gene is left open where the match is weak. Clone size is given for some rows only: seen once, a few or many times, or a class if the clone is expanded.

d_call cdr3_length j_call v_call clone_size cdr3_nt cdr3_aa
TRBD1 14 TRBJ1-4 TRBV28 - TGTGCCAGCAGTTTTCACAGGGGTTATGAAAAACTGTTTTTT CASSFHRGYEKLFF
TRBD1 12 TRBJ1-5 TRBV19 - TGTGCCAGTGGGACAGGGCACCAGCCCCAGCATTTT CASGTGHQPQHF
TRBD2 17 TRBJ2-1 TRBV5-1 - TGCGCCAGCAGCTCTGGACTAGCGGGGGGGCGACTCAATGAGCAGTTCTTC CASSSGLAGGRLNEQFF
- 13 TRBJ2-4 TRBV28 - TGTGCCAGCAGGGGAGGGGGTAAGGACATTCAGTACTTC CASRGGGKDIQYF
- 13 TRBJ2-1 TRBV24-1 - TGTGCCACCCGGAGGGGGCAGTACAATGAGCAGTTCTTC CATRRGQYNEQFF
- 12 TRBJ2-7 TRBV10-3 - TGTGCCATCAGTGAAGGGAGCTACGAGCAGTACTTC CAISEGSYEQYF
- 12 TRBJ2-3 TRBV2 - TGTGCCAGCAATACAGTCCCAGATACGCAGTATTTT CASNTVPDTQYF
- 13 TRBJ1-2 TRBV6-5 - TGTGCCAGCAGTCTATCCTCGGGGTATGGCTACACCTTC CASSLSSGYGYTF
- 13 TRBJ2-1 TRBV6-4 few TGTGCCAGCAGCCGGGGCTCCTACAATGAGCAGTTCTTC CASSRGSYNEQFF
- 16 TRBJ1-6 TRBV5-4 - TGTGCCAGCAGGACGAGCACCGAGGGTATGGATTCACCCCTCCACTTT CASRTSTEGMDSPLHF
- 16 TRBJ2-1 TRBV19 once TGTGCCTCTAATCCCCCTGGCAGGGGAGACTACAATGAGCAGTTCTTC CASNPPGRGDYNEQFF
TRBD1 19 TRBJ1-1 TRBV7-3 - TGTGCCAGCAGCTTAAGGGGATATAGGACAGGGCTTGGGAACACTGAAGCTTTCTTT CASSLRGYRTGLGNTEAFF
TRBD1 17 TRBJ1-5 TRBV4-1 - TGCGCCAGCAGCCAAGTAACCGGGATAGGGGGCCGTCAGCCCCAGCATTTT CASSQVTGIGGRQPQHF
- 19 TRBJ1-5 TRBV7-9 - TGTGCCAGCAGCTTAGGTTTTGGGGCAGGGGCTGCGAGCAATCAGCCCCAGCATTTT CASSLGFGAGAASNQPQHF
- 15 TRBJ1-1 TRBV10-3 - TGTGCCATCAGGGGAACCTACGGGATGAACACTGAAGCTTTCTTT CAIRGTYGMNTEAFF
TRBD2 13 TRBJ2-1 TRBV10-3 - TGTGCCATCAGGCCTAGCGGGGAAGCTGAGCAGTTCTTC CAIRPSGEAEQFF
- 16 TRBJ2-2 TRBV5-1 - TGCGCCAGCAGGCCTAGCTCTGATCCCCGGGCCGGGGAGCTGTTTTTT CASRPSSDPRAGELFF
- 14 TRBJ2-5 TRBV7-2 - TGTGCCAGCAGCTTAGCGCGACAATCGGAGACCCAGTACTTC CASSLARQSETQYF
- 15 TRBJ2-5 TRBV9 - TGTGCCAGCAGCACCACGACAAAGTCCCAAGAGACCCAGTACTTC CASSTTTKSQETQYF
TRBD1 15 TRBJ2-3 TRBV5-4 - TGTGCCAGCAGCTTGCAAAAACAGGGGAGTTATACGCAGTATTTT CASSLQKQGSYTQYF
TRBD1 18 TRBJ2-4 TRBV5-1 - TGCGCCAGCAGCGCCGGGACAGGGGGTTTCACGGCCAAAAACATTCAGTACTTC CASSAGTGGFTAKNIQYF
- 14 TRBJ1-2 TRBV5-1 once TGCGCCAGCAGCTCAGGCCATAATTACTATGGCTACACCTTC CASSSGHNYYGYTF
TRBD1 14 TRBJ1-1 TRBV19 - TGTGCCAGTAGCCAGGGACAGGGTAGTTCTGAAGCTTTCTTT CASSQGQGSSEAFF
- 12 TRBJ2-3 TRBV12-3/TRBV12-4 - TGTGCCAGCACCCTTCACGGGGATACGCAGTATTTT CASTLHGDTQYF
- 14 TRBJ1-3 TRBV6-5 - TGTGCCAGCAGTTACTCGGCAGCTGGAGGCACCATATATTTT CASSYSAAGGTIYF